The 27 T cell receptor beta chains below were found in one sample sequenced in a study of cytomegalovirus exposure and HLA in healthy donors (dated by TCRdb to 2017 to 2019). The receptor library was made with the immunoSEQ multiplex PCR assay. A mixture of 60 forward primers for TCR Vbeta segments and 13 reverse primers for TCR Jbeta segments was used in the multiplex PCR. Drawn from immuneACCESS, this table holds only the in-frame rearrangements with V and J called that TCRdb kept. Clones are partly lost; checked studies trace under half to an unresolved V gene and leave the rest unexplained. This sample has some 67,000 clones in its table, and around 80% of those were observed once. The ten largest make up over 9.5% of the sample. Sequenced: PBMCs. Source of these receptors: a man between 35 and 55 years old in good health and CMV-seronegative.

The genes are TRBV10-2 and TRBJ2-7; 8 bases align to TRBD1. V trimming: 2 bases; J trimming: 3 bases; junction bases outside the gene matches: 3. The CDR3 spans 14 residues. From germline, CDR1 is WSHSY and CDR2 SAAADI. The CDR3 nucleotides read TGCGCCAGCAGTGAGAGGACAGGGTTCTACGAGCAGTACTTC. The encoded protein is CASSERTGFYEQYF.

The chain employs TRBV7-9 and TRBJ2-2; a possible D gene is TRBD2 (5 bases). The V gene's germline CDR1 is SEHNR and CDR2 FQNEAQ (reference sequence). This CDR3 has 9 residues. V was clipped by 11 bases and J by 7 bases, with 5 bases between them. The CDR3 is CAGGGELFF. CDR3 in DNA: TGTGCCGGAGGCGGGGAGCTGTTTTTT. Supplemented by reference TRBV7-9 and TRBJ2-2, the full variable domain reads DTGVSQNPRHKITKRGQNVTFRCDPISEHNRLYWYRQTLGQGPEFLTYFQNEAQLEKSRLLSDRFSAERPKGSFSTLEIQRTEQGDSAMYLCAGGGELFFGEGSRLTVL.

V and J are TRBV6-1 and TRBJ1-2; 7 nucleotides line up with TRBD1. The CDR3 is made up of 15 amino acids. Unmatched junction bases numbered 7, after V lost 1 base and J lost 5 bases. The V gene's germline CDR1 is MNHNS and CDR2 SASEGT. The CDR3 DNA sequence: TGTGCCAGCAGTGAAGGGACAGGAGGGAGGTATGGCTACACCTTC. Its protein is CASSEGTGGRYGYTF.

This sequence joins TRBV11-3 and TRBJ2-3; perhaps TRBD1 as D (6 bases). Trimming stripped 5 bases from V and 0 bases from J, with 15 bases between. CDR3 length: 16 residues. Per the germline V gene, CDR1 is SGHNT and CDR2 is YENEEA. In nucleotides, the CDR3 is TGTGCCAGCAGCCCTGGACAGTCCAGCAGCACAGATACGCAGTATTTT. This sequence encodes CASSPGQSSSTDTQYF.

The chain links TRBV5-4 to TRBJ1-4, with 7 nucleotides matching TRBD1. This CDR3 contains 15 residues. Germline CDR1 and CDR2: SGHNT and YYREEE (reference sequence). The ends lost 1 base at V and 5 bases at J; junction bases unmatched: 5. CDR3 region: CASSLTGERNEKLFF. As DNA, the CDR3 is TGTGCCAGCAGCTTGACAGGGGAGAGGAATGAAAAACTGTTTTTT.

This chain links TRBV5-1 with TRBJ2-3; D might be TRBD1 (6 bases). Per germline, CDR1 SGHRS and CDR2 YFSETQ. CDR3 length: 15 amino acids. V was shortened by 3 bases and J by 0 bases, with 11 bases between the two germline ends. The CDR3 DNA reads TGCGCCAGCAGCTCCCTACAGGGTAGCACAGATACGCAGTATTTT. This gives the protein CASSSLQGSTDTQYF. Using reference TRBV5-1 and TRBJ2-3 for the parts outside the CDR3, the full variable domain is KAGVTQTPRYLIKTRGQQVTLSCSPISGHRSVSWYQQTPGQGLQFLFEYFSETQRNKGNFPGRFSGRQFSNSRSEMNVSTLELGDSALYLCASSSLQGSTDTQYFGPGTRLTVL.

Here the CDR3 reads CASSSPRRGGRFEQYF. The CDR3, as DNA: TGTGCCAGCAGTTCTCCTAGGCGGGGGGGGCGGTTCGAGCAGTACTTC. This sequence joins TRBV28 and TRBJ2-7; TRBD2 matches at 9 bases. CDR1 and CDR2 from the germline V gene are MDHEN and SYDVKM. V trimming: 4 bases; J trimming: 6 bases; junction bases outside the gene matches: 13. This CDR3 region has 16 residues.

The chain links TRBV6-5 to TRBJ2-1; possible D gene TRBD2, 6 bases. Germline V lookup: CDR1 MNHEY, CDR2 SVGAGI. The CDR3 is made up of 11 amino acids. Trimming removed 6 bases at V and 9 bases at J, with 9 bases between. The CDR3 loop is CASRRESEQFF. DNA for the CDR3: TGTGCCAGCAGACGGGAGTCTGAGCAGTTCTTC.

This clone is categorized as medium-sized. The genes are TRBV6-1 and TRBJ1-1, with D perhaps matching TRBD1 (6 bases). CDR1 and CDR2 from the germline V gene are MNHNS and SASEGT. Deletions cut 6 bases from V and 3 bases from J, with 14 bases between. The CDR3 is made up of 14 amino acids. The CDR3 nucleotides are TGTGCCAGCAGCCAGGGGTTGGGGGACACTGAAGCTTTCTTT. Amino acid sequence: CASSQGLGDTEAFF.

CDR3 sequence: CASSPGGHGSGNTIYF. CDR3 bases: TGTGCCAGCTCACCTGGGGGACATGGGTCTGGAAACACCATATATTTT. The J gene is TRBJ1-3, the V gene TRBV18; weak D call: TRBD1 (6 bases). Germline assignment: CDR1 KGHSH and CDR2 LQKENI. The CDR3 has 16 residues. V dropped 3 bases and J dropped 1 base, with 13 bases sitting between them.

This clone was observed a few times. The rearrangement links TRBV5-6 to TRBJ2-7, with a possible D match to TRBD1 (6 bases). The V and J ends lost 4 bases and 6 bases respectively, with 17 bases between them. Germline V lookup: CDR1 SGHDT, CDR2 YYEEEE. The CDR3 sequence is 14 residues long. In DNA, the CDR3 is TGTGCCAGCAGCCCGGGACACTCCGTGAGCGAGCAGTACTTC. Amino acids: CASSPGHSVSEQYF.

Written as DNA, the CDR3 is TGTGCCAGCAGCTCCGGCCAAAGGAGCTCCTACAATGAGCAGTTCTTC. It is translated as CASSSGQRSSYNEQFF. J is TRBJ2-1 and V is TRBV7-9; D remains ambiguous. V was pared by 4 bases and J by 0 bases, with 13 bases between. In germline, CDR1 is SEHNR, CDR2 FQNEAQ (reference sequence). CDR3 length equals 16 residues.

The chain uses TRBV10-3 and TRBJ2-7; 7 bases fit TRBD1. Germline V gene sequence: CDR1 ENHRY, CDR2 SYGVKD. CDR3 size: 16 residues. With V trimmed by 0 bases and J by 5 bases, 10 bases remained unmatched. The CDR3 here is CAISESKAGGENEQYF. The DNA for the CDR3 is TGTGCCATCAGTGAGTCGAAGGCAGGGGGAGAGAACGAGCAGTACTTC.

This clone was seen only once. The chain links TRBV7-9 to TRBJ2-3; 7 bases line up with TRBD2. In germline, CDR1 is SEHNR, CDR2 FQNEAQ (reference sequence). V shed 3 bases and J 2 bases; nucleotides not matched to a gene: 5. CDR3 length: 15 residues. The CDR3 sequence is CASSLSGGYTDTQYF. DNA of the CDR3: TGTGCCAGCAGCTTGTCCGGGGGGTACACAGATACGCAGTATTTT.

CDR3 in DNA: TGTGCCAGCACCGACAGGGGGATGGCCTACAATGAGCAGTTCTTC. It translates to CASTDRGMAYNEQFF. The J gene is TRBJ2-1, the V gene TRBV2; 9 bases align to TRBD1. Per the germline V gene, CDR1 is SNHLY and CDR2 is FYNNEI. The CDR3 sequence is 15 residues long. Unmatched junction bases numbered 6, after V lost 7 bases and J lost 2 bases. Full variable domain (missing parts from reference TRBV2 and TRBJ2-1): EPEVTQTPSHQVTQMGQEVILRCVPISNHLYFYWYRQILGQKVEFLVSFYNNEISEKSEIFDDQFSVERPDGSNFTLKIRSTKLEDSAMYFCASTDRGMAYNEQFFGPGTRLTVL.

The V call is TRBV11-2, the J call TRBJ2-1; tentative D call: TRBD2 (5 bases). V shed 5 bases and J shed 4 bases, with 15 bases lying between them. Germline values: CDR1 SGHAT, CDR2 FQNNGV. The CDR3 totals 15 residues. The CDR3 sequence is CASSLGAGLYNEQFF. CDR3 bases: TGTGCCAGCAGCCTCGGTGCGGGTCTTTACAATGAGCAGTTCTTC.

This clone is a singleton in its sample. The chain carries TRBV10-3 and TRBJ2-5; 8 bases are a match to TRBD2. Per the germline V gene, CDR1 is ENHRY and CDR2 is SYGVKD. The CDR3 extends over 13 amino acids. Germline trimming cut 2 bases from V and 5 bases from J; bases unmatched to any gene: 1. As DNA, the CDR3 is TGTGCCATCAGTGAGGGCGGGGGGGAGACCCAGTACTTC. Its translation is CAISEGGGETQYF.

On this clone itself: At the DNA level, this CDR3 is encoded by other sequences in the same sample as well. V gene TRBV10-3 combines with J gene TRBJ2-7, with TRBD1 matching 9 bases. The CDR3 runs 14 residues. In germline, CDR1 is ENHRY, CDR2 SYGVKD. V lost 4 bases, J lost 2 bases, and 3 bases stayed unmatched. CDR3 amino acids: CAISGTGETYEQYF. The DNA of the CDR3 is TGTGCCATCAGTGGGACAGGGGAAACCTACGAGCAGTACTTC.

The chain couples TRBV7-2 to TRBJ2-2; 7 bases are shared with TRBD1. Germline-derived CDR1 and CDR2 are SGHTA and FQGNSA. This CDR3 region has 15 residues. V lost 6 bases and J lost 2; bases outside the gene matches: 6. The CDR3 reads CASRPDRVNTGELFF. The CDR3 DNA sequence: TGTGCCAGCAGACCAGACAGGGTAAACACCGGGGAGCTGTTTTTT.

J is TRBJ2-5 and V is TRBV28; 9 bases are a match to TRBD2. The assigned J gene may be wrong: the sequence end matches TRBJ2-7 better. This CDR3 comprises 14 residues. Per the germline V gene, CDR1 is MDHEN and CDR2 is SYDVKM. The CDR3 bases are TGTGCCAGCGGATATAGCGGGGGCTCCTACGAGCAGTACTTC. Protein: CASGYSGGSYEQYF.

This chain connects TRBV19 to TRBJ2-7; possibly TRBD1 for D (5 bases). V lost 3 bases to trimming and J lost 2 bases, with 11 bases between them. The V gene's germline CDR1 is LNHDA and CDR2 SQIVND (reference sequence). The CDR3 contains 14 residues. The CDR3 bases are TGTGCCAGTAGTATGTGGCAGGGCCCCTACGAGCAGTACTTC. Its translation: CASSMWQGPYEQYF.

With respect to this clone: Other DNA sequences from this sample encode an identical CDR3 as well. The CDR3 nucleotides read TGTGCCAGCAGTGAAGCCCGGAGCGGGGAGCTGTTTTTT. Its translation is CASSEARSGELFF. The rearrangement links TRBV6-1 to TRBJ2-2; unclear D gene. In germline, CDR1 is MNHNS, CDR2 SASEGT. V was trimmed by 0 bases and J by 7 bases, leaving 6 bases between them. CDR3 length: 13 amino acids.

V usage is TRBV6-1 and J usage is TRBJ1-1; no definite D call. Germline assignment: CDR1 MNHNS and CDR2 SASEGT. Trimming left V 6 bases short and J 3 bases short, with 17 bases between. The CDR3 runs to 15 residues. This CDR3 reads CASSPRRGLDTEAFF. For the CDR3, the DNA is TGTGCCAGCAGCCCTCGCCGGGGATTAGACACTGAAGCTTTCTTT.

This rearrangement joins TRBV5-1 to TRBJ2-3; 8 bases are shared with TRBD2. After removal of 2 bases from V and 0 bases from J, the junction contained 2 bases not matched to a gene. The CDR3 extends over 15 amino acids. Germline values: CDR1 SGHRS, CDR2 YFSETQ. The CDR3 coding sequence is TGCGCCAGCAGCTTTCGCGGGAGGAGCACAGATACGCAGTATTTT. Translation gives CASSFRGRSTDTQYF.

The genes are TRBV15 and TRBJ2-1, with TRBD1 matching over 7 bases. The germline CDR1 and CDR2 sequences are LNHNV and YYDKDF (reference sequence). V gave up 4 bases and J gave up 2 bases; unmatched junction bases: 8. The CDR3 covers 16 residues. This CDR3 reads CATSNDRASTYNEQFF. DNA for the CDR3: TGTGCCACCAGCAATGACAGGGCTTCCACCTACAATGAGCAGTTCTTC.

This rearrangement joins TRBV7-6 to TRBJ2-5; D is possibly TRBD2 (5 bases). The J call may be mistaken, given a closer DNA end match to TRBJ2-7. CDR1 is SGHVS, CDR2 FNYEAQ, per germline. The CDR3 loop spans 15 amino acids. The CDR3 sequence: CASSSGPAGSYEQYF. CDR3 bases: TGTGCCAGCAGCTCGGGCCCGGCGGGCTCCTACGAGCAGTACTTC.

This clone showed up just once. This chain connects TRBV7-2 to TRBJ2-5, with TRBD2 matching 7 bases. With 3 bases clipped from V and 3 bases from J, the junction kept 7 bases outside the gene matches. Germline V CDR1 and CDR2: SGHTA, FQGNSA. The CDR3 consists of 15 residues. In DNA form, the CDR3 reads TGTGCCAGCAGCTTGGGGGGGAGGGCCGAAGAGACCCAGTACTTC. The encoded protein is CASSLGGRAEETQYF.